The rows below give T cell receptor beta chains drawn from one sample of a study of T cell responses to AZD1222 COVID-19 vaccine. Clones were sequenced by immunoSEQ multiplex PCR, and TCRdb holds only the in-frame ones, with some missing. Found here are around 190,000 clones, about 90% of them singletons; the top ten hold less than 0.55%. The source was peripheral blood, collected on day 0 of AZD1222 vaccination. The source of these receptors is an adult in good health. CDR3s include the opening cysteine and the closing phenylalanine or tryptophan. A D gene is named only where the DNA matches it firmly. Rows give clone size only sometimes, using once, few, many, or a class for an expanded clone.

v_gene	j_gene	len	abundance	d_gene	CDR3aa	CDR3nt
TRBV12-5	TRBJ2-5	18	-	-	CASGLAPGGTGRGETQYF	TGTGCTAGTGGTTTGGCCCCGGGGGGGACAGGGCGGGGAGAGACCCAGTACTTC
TRBV5-1	TRBJ1-1	13	-	-	CASSIGENTEAFF	TGCGCCAGCAGCATTGGGGAGAACACTGAAGCTTTCTTT
TRBV28	TRBJ1-4	14	-	TRBD1	CASETGTGHEKLFF	TGTGCCAGCGAGACCGGGACAGGGCATGAAAAACTGTTTTTT
TRBV9	TRBJ2-7	15	-	TRBD1	CASSPSRTGGSEQYF	TGTGCCAGCAGCCCCTCCCGGACAGGGGGTTCCGAGCAGTACTTC
TRBV29-1	TRBJ2-3	13	-	-	CSVSTKYTDTQYF	TGCAGCGTTTCCACTAAATACACAGATACGCAGTATTTT
TRBV2	TRBJ2-7	14	few	-	CASSEGPTPYEQYF	TGTGCCAGCAGTGAGGGCCCGACCCCCTACGAGCAGTACTTC
TRBV30	TRBJ1-1	15	-	-	CAWRPFRGPRTEAFF	TGTGCCTGGAGACCGTTCCGGGGGCCGCGCACTGAAGCTTTCTTT
TRBV19	TRBJ1-5	17	few	-	CASSSGPAGTKNQPQHF	TGTGCCAGTAGTTCAGGGCCCGCCGGGACAAAGAATCAGCCCCAGCATTTT
TRBV19	TRBJ1-1	15	-	TRBD1	CASSPGDRVITEAFF	TGTGCCAGTAGTCCGGGGGACAGGGTTATCACTGAAGCTTTCTTT
TRBV9	TRBJ2-1	12	-	-	CASSAQDLGQFF	TGTGCCAGCAGCGCCCAGGACCTGGGGCAGTTCTTC
TRBV7-2	TRBJ2-2	14	-	-	CASSLGLGTGELFF	TGTGCCAGCAGCTTGGGGTTAGGGACCGGGGAGCTGTTTTTT
TRBV3-1/TRBV3-2	TRBJ2-7	18	-	TRBD2	CASSQDRGTSESSYEQYF	TGTGCCAGCAGCCAAGATAGGGGGACTAGCGAGAGCTCCTACGAGCAGTACTTC
TRBV5-1	TRBJ1-6	14	-	TRBD1	CASSPGDRKSPLHF	TGCGCCAGCAGCCCCGGGGACAGGAAATCACCCCTCCACTTT
TRBV3-1/TRBV3-2	TRBJ2-7	13	-	-	CASSLQGPYEQYF	TGTGCCAGCAGCCTGCAGGGACCCTACGAGCAGTACTTC
TRBV18	TRBJ2-7	14	once	TRBD1	CASSPPNRGREQYF	TGTGCCAGCTCACCACCAAACAGGGGGCGTGAGCAGTACTTC
TRBV9	TRBJ2-4	14	-	-	CASSVATTEATQYF	TGTGCCAGCAGCGTAGCTACGACGGAGGCAACTCAGTACTTC
TRBV18	TRBJ2-1	16	once	-	CASSPSGSSSYNEQFF	TGTGCCAGCTCACCCTCTGGATCGAGCTCCTACAATGAGCAGTTCTTC
TRBV11-2	TRBJ1-1	16	-	TRBD1	CASSLAGQGGNTEAFF	TGTGCCAGCAGCTTAGCCGGACAGGGAGGGAACACTGAAGCTTTCTTT
TRBV7-7	TRBJ2-5	13	-	-	CASSLPRTETQYF	TGTGCTAGCAGCCTCCCCCGGACGGAGACCCAGTACTTC
TRBV28	TRBJ2-2	16	-	-	CASSLGTPGGTGELFF	TGTGCCAGCAGTCTGGGGACACCCGGGGGGACCGGGGAGCTGTTTTTT
TRBV6-5	TRBJ1-5	15	-	TRBD1	CASSLDRGVNQPQHF	TGTGCCAGCAGTTTGGACAGGGGAGTCAATCAGCCCCAGCATTTT
TRBV3-1/TRBV3-2	TRBJ2-3	13	-	TRBD2	CASGGLVVDTQYF	TGTGCCAGCGGGGGACTAGTCGTAGATACGCAGTATTTT
TRBV24-1	TRBJ1-1	13	-	TRBD1	CATSPGQGTEAFF	TGTGCCACCAGTCCGGGACAGGGTACTGAAGCTTTCTTT
TRBV2	TRBJ2-3	12	-	-	CASRGPLNTQYF	TGTGCCAGCAGGGGCCCCTTAAATACGCAGTATTTT
TRBV28	TRBJ2-7	11	-	-	CASSIFYEQYF	TGTGCCAGCAGTATTTTCTACGAGCAGTACTTC
TRBV30	TRBJ1-4	14	once	TRBD1	CAWSVLQGGEKLFF	TGTGCCTGGAGTGTACTACAGGGGGGAGAAAAACTGTTTTTT
TRBV7-9	TRBJ1-5	14	-	-	CASSLGMGNQPQHF	TGTGCCAGCAGCTTAGGGATGGGGAATCAGCCCCAGCATTTT
TRBV4-3	TRBJ1-2	16	-	TRBD1	CASSQERQGPYYGYTF	TGCGCCAGCAGCCAAGAACGACAGGGGCCCTACTATGGCTACACCTTC
TRBV5-4	TRBJ2-7	16	once	TRBD2	CASSLAASGKDYEQYF	TGTGCCAGCAGCTTGGCGGCTAGCGGGAAGGACTACGAGCAGTACTTC
TRBV9	TRBJ1-6	14	-	-	CASSAEGGDSPLHF	TGTGCCAGCAGCGCAGAGGGCGGGGATTCACCCCTCCACTTT
TRBV10-2	TRBJ1-5	16	-	-	CASSESGGVSNQPQHF	TGCGCCAGCAGTGAGTCGGGGGGAGTTAGCAATCAGCCCCAGCATTTT
TRBV18	TRBJ1-1	13	-	TRBD1	CASSPTGGTEAFF	TGTGCCAGCTCACCTACAGGGGGTACTGAAGCTTTCTTT
TRBV7-3	TRBJ2-7	15	-	-	CASSLVGAGAYEQYF	TGTGCCAGCAGCTTAGTGGGGGCAGGGGCCTACGAGCAGTACTTC
TRBV6-2/TRBV6-3	TRBJ1-2	12	-	-	CASSRDAYGYTF	TGTGCCAGCAGTCGGGACGCTTATGGCTACACCTTC
TRBV7-2	TRBJ2-2	16	-	-	CASTLSDRRNTGELFF	TGTGCCAGCACCCTTTCGGACAGAAGGAACACCGGGGAGCTGTTTTTT
TRBV30	TRBJ1-5	16	-	-	CAWSVGRMSGPQPQHF	TGTGCCTGGAGTGTCGGACGGATGTCTGGCCCCCAGCCCCAGCATTTT
TRBV25-1	TRBJ2-3	15	-	-	CASSESPGRTDTQYF	TGTGCCAGCAGTGAATCCCCCGGACGGACAGATACGCAGTATTTT
TRBV7-2	TRBJ2-7	14	-	TRBD1	CASSLEQGVPEQYF	TGTGCCAGCAGCTTAGAACAGGGGGTCCCCGAGCAGTACTTC
TRBV6-4	TRBJ2-3	13	-	-	CASSAGHTDTQYF	TGTGCCAGCAGTGCGGGACACACAGATACGCAGTATTTT
TRBV4-1	TRBJ1-6	15	-	TRBD1	CASSSDRASYSPLHF	TGCGCCAGCAGCTCCGACAGGGCCAGCTATTCACCCCTCCACTTT
TRBV6-5	TRBJ2-7	13	-	-	CASSFRATYEQYF	TGTGCCAGCAGTTTTAGGGCCACCTACGAGCAGTACTTC
TRBV4-1	TRBJ2-5	16	-	-	CASSQLGPGPSETQYF	TGCGCCAGCAGCCAATTGGGCCCAGGGCCCTCAGAGACCCAGTACTTC
TRBV4-2	TRBJ2-7	11	once	-	CASSLWSEQYF	TGTGCCAGCAGCCTCTGGAGCGAGCAGTACTTC
TRBV27	TRBJ2-1	13	-	-	CASSDGPSNEQFF	TGTGCCAGCAGTGACGGCCCGTCCAATGAGCAGTTCTTC
TRBV24-1	TRBJ2-2	14	once	TRBD1	CATRGTGGTGELFF	TGTGCCACCAGGGGGACAGGGGGCACCGGGGAGCTGTTTTTT